One and the same sample provided the 32 T cell receptor beta chains below, sequenced in a study of breast tumors, draining lymph nodes, adjacent tissues. MiXCR, applied by TCRdb to the multiplex PCR reads, yields one record per CDR3 protein. The sample lists about 60,000 distinct CDR3 sequences, around 60% occurring once. The sample comprised breast tumor tissue. The receptor set was obtained from a female donor with breast cancer. Some clones in this sample may be carry-over from other donors' samples.

The chain combines TRBV7-9 with TRBJ2-1, with D maybe TRBD1 (5 bases). This CDR3 has 15 amino acids. V shed 5 bases and J shed 3 bases, with 14 bases lying between them. CDR1 is SEHNR and CDR2 is FQNEAQ in the germline V gene (reference sequence). The CDR3 region is CASSPIRQIYNEQFF. CDR3 coding DNA: TGTGCCAGCAGCCCTATCCGACAGATCTACAATGAGCAGTTCTTC.

This clonotype occurred many times. The CDR3: CASSNQGYSTDTQYF. Here the CDR3 DNA reads TGTGCCAGCAGCAACCAGGGGTATAGCACAGATACGCAGTATTTT. The V and J genes are TRBV7-3 and TRBJ2-3; a weak D match, TRBD1 (6 bases). Germline CDR1 and CDR2: SGHTA and FQGTGA. Trimming removed 5 bases at V and 0 bases at J, with 12 bases between. The CDR3 covers 15 residues.

J is TRBJ1-3 and V is TRBV29-1, with D perhaps matching TRBD1 (5 bases). The V gene's germline CDR1 is SQVTM and CDR2 ANQGSEA. Deletions cut 7 bases from V and 0 bases from J, with 25 bases between. The CDR3 has 18 amino acids. The CDR3 DNA reads as TGCAGCGGCTTAGCGGGGGGGTACAATGAGCGCTCTGGAAACACCATATATTTT. It encodes CSGLAGGYNERSGNTIYF.

The chain is built from TRBV29-1 and TRBJ1-2; D is undetermined. This CDR3 is 11 amino acids long. V dropped 8 bases and J dropped 2 bases, with 9 bases sitting between them. Germline CDR1 and CDR2: SQVTM and ANQGSEA. CDR3 coding DNA: TGCAGCTTAGAGCGGAACTATGGCTACACCTTC. Protein sequence: CSLERNYGYTF.

In this sample, this clonotype turned up many times. This rearrangement joins TRBV29-1 to TRBJ2-7, with 9 bases that match TRBD1. CDR3 length equals 12 residues. Germline V CDR1 and CDR2: SQVTM, ANQGSEA. V dropped 6 bases and J dropped 7; count of bases not matched to a gene: 7. CDR3 amino acids: CSVRTGEREQYF. Here the CDR3 DNA reads TGCAGCGTGAGGACAGGGGAGAGGGAGCAGTACTTC.

This clonotype was recorded at least ten times. The J gene is TRBJ2-7, the V gene TRBV6-5, with no clear D. The germline CDR1 and CDR2 sequences are MNHEY and SVGAGI. V was shortened by 5 bases and J by 3 bases, with 11 bases between the two germline ends. CDR3 size: 13 residues. CDR3 sequence reads: CASSPPTDYEQYF. The CDR3 DNA reads TGTGCCAGCAGTCCACCGACCGACTACGAGCAGTACTTC.

Remarks on this clonotype: Since no conserved phenylalanine or tryptophan closes the CDR3, a read error is the likely cause. The chain carries TRBV7-9 and TRBJ1-1, with a weak D call TRBD1 (5 bases). The V gene lost 3 bases and the J gene lost 4 bases, with 15 bases spanning the gap. This CDR3 has 15 residues. CDR1 is SEHNR, CDR2 FQNEAQ, per germline (reference sequence). DNA of the CDR3: TGTGCCAGCAGCTTGGACGGGGGGAGAGGCACTGAAGCTTTCTGT. It is translated as CASSLDGGRGTEAFC.

This chain connects TRBV18 to TRBJ1-2; TRBD1 aligns across 7 bases. CDR3 length: 15 residues. V gave up 0 bases and J gave up 5 bases; unmatched junction bases: 6. CDR1 and CDR2 from the germline V gene are KGHSH and LQKENI. In DNA, the CDR3 is TGTGCCAGCTCACCACCGGGGGACAGTGGATATGGCTACACCTTC. Translation gives CASSPPGDSGYGYTF.

This clonotype was seen many times. A much larger clone differs from this one at a single base, so this may be a read error. The gene calls are TRBV6-2 or TRBV6-3 and TRBJ2-7; D unclear. CDR3 length: 10 residues. Germline-derived CDR1 and CDR2 are MNHEY and SVGEGT. With 6 bases removed from V and 4 bases from J, the gap between germline ends came to 4 bases. CDR3 DNA sequence: TGTGCCAGCAGGCGTTACGAGCAGTACTTC. Amino acids: CASRRYEQYF.

The V gene is TRBV24-1, the J gene TRBJ2-5; TRBD1 agrees at 11 bases. The CDR3 contains 14 residues. Germline V gives CDR1 KGHDR, CDR2 SFDVKD. Losses at the gene ends were 7 bases for V and 2 bases for J; bases not matched to a gene: 2. The CDR3 region is CATRGQGGQETQYF. CDR3 sequence (DNA): TGTGCCACCAGGGGACAGGGGGGTCAAGAGACCCAGTACTTC.

With respect to this clonotype: The junction departs from the called germline gene at one end, perhaps through a read error. The V gene is TRBV7-2, the J gene TRBJ2-2; D is perhaps TRBD1 or TRBD2 (5 bases each). The CDR3 extends over 14 amino acids. Germline V gives CDR1 SGHTA, CDR2 FQGNSA. The CDR3 loop is CASSLGAGTYEQFF. CDR3 nucleotides: TGTGCCAGCAGCTTAGGGGCAGGGACCTACGAGCAGTTTTTT.

This clonotype was observed at least ten times. The chain is built from TRBV7-8 and TRBJ2-5; D ambiguous. The CDR3 runs 13 residues. Germline V gene lookup returns CDR1 SGHVS and CDR2 FQNEAQ. Trimming removed 1 base at V and 7 bases at J, with 10 bases between. CDR3 in amino acids: CASSLDSSATQYF. Here the CDR3 DNA reads TGTGCCAGCAGCTTAGATTCCTCAGCGACCCAGTACTTC.

This clonotype was observed many times. This rearrangement joins TRBV6-2 or TRBV6-3 to TRBJ2-3; the D is unclear. V lost 3 bases and J lost 5, with 6 bases in between. The length of the CDR3 is 12 residues. Germline values: CDR1 MNHEY, CDR2 SVGEGT. The CDR3 loop reads CASSYTGDTQYF. In nucleotides, the CDR3 is TGTGCCAGCAGTTATACGGGAGATACGCAGTATTTT.

This clonotype has a count of ten or more. The chain has TRBV5-1 and TRBJ2-3; perhaps TRBD2 as D (6 bases). Trimming cost V 4 bases and J 3 bases, with 15 bases left between them. Germline lookup yields CDR1 SGHRS and CDR2 YFSETQ. The CDR3 spans 15 residues. The CDR3 bases are TGCGCCAGCAGCCGTGGAGGGGCCGGGACAGATACGCAGTATTTT. Translating gives CASSRGGAGTDTQYF.

This clonotype was seen a handful of times. This chain joins TRBV15 and TRBJ2-7; 8 nucleotides line up with TRBD2. The CDR3 covers 15 residues. The V segment lost 3 bases and the J segment 3 bases; nucleotides outside the gene matches: 7. Germline assignment: CDR1 LNHNV and CDR2 YYDKDF (reference sequence). The CDR3: CATSSFFSGVYEQYF. The CDR3 DNA reads TGTGCCACCAGCAGCTTCTTTAGCGGGGTCTACGAGCAGTACTTC.

The chain uses TRBV2 and TRBJ2-4, with D maybe TRBD1 (6 bases). CDR1 SNHLY and CDR2 FYNNEI come from the germline V gene. The CDR3 length is 16 residues. V was clipped by 9 bases and J by 0 bases, with 18 bases between them. The CDR3, as DNA: TGTGCCAGTTCCTTCGACAGGACCTTAGCCAAAAACATTCAGTACTTC. Protein product: CASSFDRTLAKNIQYF.

The chain is built from TRBV12-3 or TRBV12-4 and TRBJ2-2, with D perhaps matching TRBD1 (6 bases). This CDR3 has 17 amino acids. With 3 bases removed from V and 2 bases from J, the gap between germline ends came to 16 bases. CDR3: CASSFRPGHSNTGELFF. As DNA, the CDR3 is TGTGCCAGCAGTTTCCGGCCGGGACACTCAAACACCGGGGAGCTGTTTTTT.

This clonotype was seen many times. The chain couples TRBV2 to TRBJ2-7, with TRBD1 matching 8 bases. Trimming at V came to 8 bases and at J to 3 bases, leaving 6 bases not matched to a gene. From germline, CDR1 is SNHLY and CDR2 FYNNEI. The CDR3 loop spans 13 amino acids. The CDR3 sequence is CASVRDRGYEQYF. CDR3 sequence (DNA): TGTGCCAGCGTGAGAGACAGGGGCTACGAGCAGTACTTC.

Points on this clonotype: This clone may be a read error of a much larger clone one base away. The chain combines TRBV6-5 with TRBJ1-1; D is unclear. The V end was cut by 5 bases, the J end by 0 bases, with 13 bases between. The CDR3 loop spans 15 amino acids. Germline V gene lookup returns CDR1 MNHEY and CDR2 SVGAGI. Written as DNA, the CDR3 is TGTGCCAGCAGTCACGTTGGCCGGGTGAACACTGAAGCTTTCTTT. It yields the protein CASSHVGRVNTEAFF.

This clonotype was picked up many times. This sequence joins TRBV7-9 and TRBJ1-2; 9 nucleotides match TRBD1. J lost 8 bases, V lost 4 bases, and 5 bases had no gene match. The germline V gene has CDR1 SEHNR and CDR2 FQNEAQ (reference sequence). The CDR3 loop spans 13 amino acids. The CDR3 loop reads CASSWGQGDGYTF. The CDR3 DNA reads as TGTGCCAGCAGCTGGGGACAGGGAGACGGCTACACCTTC.

This clonotype occurred many times. V gene TRBV6-5 combines with J gene TRBJ1-4; D uncertain. This CDR3 spans 15 amino acids. The V end was cut by 6 bases, the J end by 1 base, with 12 bases between. CDR1 is MNHEY, CDR2 SVGAGI, per germline. CDR3 sequence reads: CASRATTVTNEKLFF. The CDR3 DNA reads TGTGCCAGCAGAGCTACGACGGTAACTAATGAAAAACTGTTTTTT.

The chain links TRBV29-1 to TRBJ2-3, with 7 nucleotides matching TRBD1. Per the germline V gene, CDR1 is SQVTM and CDR2 is ANQGSEA. V dropped 4 bases and J dropped 6; count of bases not matched to a gene: 4. CDR3 length: 12 residues. The CDR3 DNA reads TGCAGCGTTGTTGACAGGGTGGATACGCAGTATTTT. Protein sequence: CSVVDRVDTQYF.

This clonotype was counted many times. This chain links TRBV6-5 with TRBJ2-1, with D perhaps matching TRBD2 (5 bases). The CDR3 covers 14 residues. V shed 2 bases and J shed 6 bases, with 11 bases lying between them. Germline V lookup: CDR1 MNHEY, CDR2 SVGAGI. The CDR3 loop is CASSYGLQSNEQFF. CDR3 bases: TGTGCCAGCAGTTACGGACTGCAATCCAATGAGCAGTTCTTC.

The chain combines TRBV12-3 or TRBV12-4 with TRBJ2-7; D ambiguous. The CDR3 totals 14 residues. Trimming pared 6 bases from V and 3 bases from J, leaving 15 bases between. CDR3 region: CASRLREGFYEQYF. The CDR3 DNA sequence: TGTGCCAGCAGACTGCGCGAAGGGTTCTACGAGCAGTACTTC.

This clonotype has at least ten counts. The chain links TRBV20-1 to TRBJ1-2, with D possibly being TRBD1 (5 bases). The germline V gene encodes CDR1 DFQATT and CDR2 SNEGSKA (reference sequence). The CDR3 covers 13 residues. V lost 0 bases and J lost 6, with 11 bases in between. In DNA form, the CDR3 reads TGCAGTGCTAGAGATCACCGGGGCGATGGCTACACCTTC. Amino acids: CSARDHRGDGYTF.

This clonotype was observed a handful of times. V gene TRBV29-1 combines with J gene TRBJ2-1; D possibly corresponds to TRBD2 (5 bases). Germline loops: CDR1 SQVTM, CDR2 ANQGSEA. V was pared by 4 bases and J by 3 bases, with 16 bases between. The CDR3 totals 15 residues. CDR3 loop: CSVVYYLGSYNEQFF. The DNA for the CDR3 is TGCAGCGTTGTTTACTACTTAGGGAGCTACAATGAGCAGTTCTTC.

The V and J genes are TRBV5-6 and TRBJ2-7; D is ambiguous. Germline V gives CDR1 SGHDT, CDR2 YYEEEE. Trimming left V 0 bases short and J 0 bases short, with 4 bases between. The CDR3 is 13 residues long. Here the CDR3 reads CASSLGNSYEQYF. The CDR3 DNA follows: TGTGCCAGCAGCTTGGGCAACTCCTACGAGCAGTACTTC. Filled out from reference TRBV5-6 and TRBJ2-7, the complete variable domain reads DAGVTQSPTHLIKTRGQQVTLRCSPKSGHDTVSWYQQALGQGPQFIFQYYEEEERQRGNFPDRFSGHQFPNYSSELNVNALLLGDSALYLCASSLGNSYEQYFGPGTRLTVT.

This clonotype showed up many times. The junction shows a germline mismatch at one end, possibly a read error. The chain is built from TRBV9 and TRBJ2-5; possibly TRBD1 for D (6 bases). The CDR3 is made up of 14 amino acids. Germline CDR1 is SGDLS and CDR2 is YYNGEE. The CDR3 DNA sequence: TGTGCCAGCAGCGTAGGCAGGGGACAAGAGACCCAGTCCTTC. It is translated as CASSVGRGQETQSF.

As DNA, the CDR3 is TGTGCCAGCAGTGGTGGACAGCCGGGACAGGGGGCAGATACGCAGTTCTTC. Translated, it gives CASSGGQPGQGADTQFF. This chain joins TRBV2 and TRBJ2-1, with TRBD1 matching 12 bases. Germline V gives CDR1 SNHLY, CDR2 FYNNEI. The CDR3 is made up of 17 amino acids. V dropped 4 bases and J dropped 12; count of bases not matched to a gene: 16.

The chain links TRBV20-1 to TRBJ1-5, with D uncertain. CDR1 and CDR2 from the germline V gene are DFQATT and SNEGSKA (reference sequence). CDR3 size: 14 residues. V gave up 5 bases and J gave up 2 bases, with 13 bases separating them. The CDR3 reads CSADPGRGNQPQHF. In DNA, the CDR3 is TGCAGTGCTGACCCGGGGAGGGGCAATCAGCCCCAGCATTTT.

This clonotype was seen many times. The V and J genes are TRBV3-1 and TRBJ1-2, with D tentatively TRBD1 (5 bases). Trimming took off 4 bases at V and 0 bases at J, with 12 bases between the two ends. Germline V gene lookup returns CDR1 LGHDT and CDR2 YNNKEL (reference sequence). The CDR3 covers 15 residues. CDR3 loop: CASSPTRGTNYGYTF. The CDR3 DNA is TGTGCCAGCAGCCCTACAAGGGGAACTAACTATGGCTACACCTTC.

The chain employs TRBV9 and TRBJ1-2, with 8 bases aligning to TRBD1. The CDR3 contains 15 residues. J was trimmed by 5 bases and V by 4 bases; bases with no gene match: 10. Per germline, CDR1 SGDLS and CDR2 YYNGEE. CDR3 in DNA: TGTGCCAGCAGCCCCAGCGCGGGGACAGGATATGGCTACACCTTC. Amino acids: CASSPSAGTGYGYTF.